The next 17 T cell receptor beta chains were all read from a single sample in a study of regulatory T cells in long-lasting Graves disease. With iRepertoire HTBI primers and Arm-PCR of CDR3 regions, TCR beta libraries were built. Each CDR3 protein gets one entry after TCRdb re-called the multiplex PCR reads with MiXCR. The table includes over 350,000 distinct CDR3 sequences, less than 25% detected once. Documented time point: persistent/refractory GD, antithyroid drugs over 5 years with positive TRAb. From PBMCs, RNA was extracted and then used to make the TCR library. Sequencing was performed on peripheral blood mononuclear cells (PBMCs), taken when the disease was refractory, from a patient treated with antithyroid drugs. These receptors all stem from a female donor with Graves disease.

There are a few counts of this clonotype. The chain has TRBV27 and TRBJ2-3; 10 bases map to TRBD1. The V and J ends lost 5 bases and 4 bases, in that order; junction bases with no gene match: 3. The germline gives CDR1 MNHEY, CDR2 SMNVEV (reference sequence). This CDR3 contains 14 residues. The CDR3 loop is CASSTGQGADTQYF. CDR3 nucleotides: TGTGCCAGCAGTACAGGACAGGGGGCAGATACGCAGTATTTT.

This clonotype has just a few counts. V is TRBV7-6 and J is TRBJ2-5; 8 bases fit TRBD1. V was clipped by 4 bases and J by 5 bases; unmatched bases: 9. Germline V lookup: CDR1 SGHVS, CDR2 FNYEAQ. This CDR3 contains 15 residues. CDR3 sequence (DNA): TGTGCCAGCAGCTCGATCAGGGGGCCGATGGAGACCCAGTACTTC. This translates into CASSSIRGPMETQYF.

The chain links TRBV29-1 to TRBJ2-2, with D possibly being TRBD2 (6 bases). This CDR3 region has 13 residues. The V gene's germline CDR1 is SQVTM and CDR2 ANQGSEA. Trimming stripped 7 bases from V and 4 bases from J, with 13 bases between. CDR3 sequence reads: CSAPRGSTGELFF. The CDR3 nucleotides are TGCAGCGCCCCCCGGGGGTCCACCGGGGAGCTGTTTTTT.

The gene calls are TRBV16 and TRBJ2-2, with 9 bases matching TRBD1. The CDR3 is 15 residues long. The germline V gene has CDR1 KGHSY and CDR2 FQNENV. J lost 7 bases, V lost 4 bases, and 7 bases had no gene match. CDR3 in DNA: TGTGCCAGCAGCCGCGAACAGGGGGCGCGCGGGGAGCTGTTTTTT. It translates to CASSREQGARGELFF.

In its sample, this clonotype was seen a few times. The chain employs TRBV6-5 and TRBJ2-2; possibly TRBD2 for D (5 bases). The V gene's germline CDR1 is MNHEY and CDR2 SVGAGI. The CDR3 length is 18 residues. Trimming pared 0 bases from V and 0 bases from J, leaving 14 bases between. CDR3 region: CASSYSVLRASNTGELFF. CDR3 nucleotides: TGTGCCAGCAGTTACTCGGTTTTGCGGGCCTCGAACACCGGGGAGCTGTTTTTT.

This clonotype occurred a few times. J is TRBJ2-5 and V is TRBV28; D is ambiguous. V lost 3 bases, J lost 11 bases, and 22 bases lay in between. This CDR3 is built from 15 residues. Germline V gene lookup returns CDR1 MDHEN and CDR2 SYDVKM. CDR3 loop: CASSLWSLSYNEQYF. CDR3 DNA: TGTGCCAGCAGTTTGTGGTCTCTCTCCTACAATGAGCAGTACTTC.

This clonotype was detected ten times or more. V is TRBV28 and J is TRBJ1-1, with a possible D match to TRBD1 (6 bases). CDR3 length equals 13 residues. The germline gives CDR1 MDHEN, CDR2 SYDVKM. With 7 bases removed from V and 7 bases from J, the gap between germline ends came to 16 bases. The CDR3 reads CASNSIGQYEAFF. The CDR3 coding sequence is TGTGCCAGCAATTCCATCGGACAGTATGAAGCTTTCTTT.

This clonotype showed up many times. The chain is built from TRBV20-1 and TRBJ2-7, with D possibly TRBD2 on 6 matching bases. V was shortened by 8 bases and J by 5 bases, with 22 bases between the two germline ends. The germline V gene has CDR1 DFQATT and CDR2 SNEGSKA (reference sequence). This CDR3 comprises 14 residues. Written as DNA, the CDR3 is TGCAGTACCTGCTCCCCCGGGGGTAGTGACGAGCAGTACTTC. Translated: CSTCSPGGSDEQYF.

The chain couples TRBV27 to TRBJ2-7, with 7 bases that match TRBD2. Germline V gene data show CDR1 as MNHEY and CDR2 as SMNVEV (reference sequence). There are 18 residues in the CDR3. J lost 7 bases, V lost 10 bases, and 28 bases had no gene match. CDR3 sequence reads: CANPPSGLDSSGLREQYF. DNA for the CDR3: TGTGCCAACCCCCCATCGGGCCTCGATTCTAGCGGCCTCAGAGAGCAGTACTTC.

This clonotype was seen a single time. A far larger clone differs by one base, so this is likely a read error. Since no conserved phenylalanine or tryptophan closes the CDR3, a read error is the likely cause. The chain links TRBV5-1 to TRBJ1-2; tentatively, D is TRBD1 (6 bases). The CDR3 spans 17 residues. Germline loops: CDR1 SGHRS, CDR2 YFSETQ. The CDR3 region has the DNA TGTGCCAGCAGCTTGGGACTGACAGGATTCGCTAACTATGGCTACACCTCC. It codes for CASSLGLTGFANYGYTS.

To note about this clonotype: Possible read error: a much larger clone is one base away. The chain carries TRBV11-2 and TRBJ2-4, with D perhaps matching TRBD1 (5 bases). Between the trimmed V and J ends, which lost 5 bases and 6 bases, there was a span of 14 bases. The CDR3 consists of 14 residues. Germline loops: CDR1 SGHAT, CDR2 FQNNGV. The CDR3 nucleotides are TGTGCCAGCAGCGTAGGGGCCCTCGGAAACATTCAGTACTTC. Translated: CASSVGALGNIQYF.

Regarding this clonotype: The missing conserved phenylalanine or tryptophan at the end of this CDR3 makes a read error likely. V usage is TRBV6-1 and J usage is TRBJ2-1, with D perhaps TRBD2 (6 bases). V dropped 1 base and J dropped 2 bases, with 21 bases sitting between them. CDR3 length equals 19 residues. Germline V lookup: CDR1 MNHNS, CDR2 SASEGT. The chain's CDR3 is CASSEVLGGRAGPYNEQFL. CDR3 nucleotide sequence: TGTGCCAGCAGTGAAGTTTTGGGCGGAAGAGCGGGCCCCTACAATGAGCAGTTCCTC.

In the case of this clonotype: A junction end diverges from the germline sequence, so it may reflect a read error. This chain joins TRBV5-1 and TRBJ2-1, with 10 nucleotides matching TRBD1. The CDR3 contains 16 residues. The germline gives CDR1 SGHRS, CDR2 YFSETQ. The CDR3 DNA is TGTGCCAGCAGCTTATGGGGACAGGGGATCTACAATGAGCAGTTCTTC. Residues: CASSLWGQGIYNEQFF.

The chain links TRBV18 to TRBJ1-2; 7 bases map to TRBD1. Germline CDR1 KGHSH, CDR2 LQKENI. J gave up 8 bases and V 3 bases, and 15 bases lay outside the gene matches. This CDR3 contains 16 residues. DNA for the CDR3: TGTGCCAGCTCACCTTCTACGGGACAGATTTTCGAAGGCTACACCTTC. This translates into CASSPSTGQIFEGYTF.

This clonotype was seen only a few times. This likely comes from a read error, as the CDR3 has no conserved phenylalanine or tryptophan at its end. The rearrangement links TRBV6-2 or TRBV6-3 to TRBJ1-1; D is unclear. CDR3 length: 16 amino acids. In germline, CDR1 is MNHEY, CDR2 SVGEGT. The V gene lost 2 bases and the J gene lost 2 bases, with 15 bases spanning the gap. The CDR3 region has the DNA TGTGCCAGCAGTTACCTTACAGTACTAGGAAACACTGAAGCTTTCCTT. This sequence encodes CASSYLTVLGNTEAFL.

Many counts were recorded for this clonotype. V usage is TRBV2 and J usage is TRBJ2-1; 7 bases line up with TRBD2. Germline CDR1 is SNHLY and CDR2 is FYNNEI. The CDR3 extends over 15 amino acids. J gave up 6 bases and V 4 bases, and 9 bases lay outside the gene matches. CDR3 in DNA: TGTGCCAGCAGTGTCGCAGCGGGACTGACCAATGAGCAGTTCTTC. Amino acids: CASSVAAGLTNEQFF.

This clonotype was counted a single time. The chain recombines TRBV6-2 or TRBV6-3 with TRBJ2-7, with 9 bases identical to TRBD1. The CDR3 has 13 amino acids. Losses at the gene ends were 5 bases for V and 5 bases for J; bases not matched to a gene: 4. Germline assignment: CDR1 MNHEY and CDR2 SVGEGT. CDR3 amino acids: CASSEGQGNEQYF. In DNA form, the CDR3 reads TGTGCCAGCAGTGAAGGACAGGGGAACGAGCAGTACTTC.